These 11 T cell receptor beta chains were sequenced from one sample in a study of Ad26.COV2.S vaccination and SARS-CoV-2 variants. Regarding treatment: 15 to 20 received Ad26.COV2.S at low or high dose, single or two shots; about 5 received placebo; per-sample allocation not given. All samples were drawn on day 63, counting from the first vaccine or placebo injection. Profiling relied on immunoSEQ multiplex PCR, and the TCRdb table lists in-frame clones only, not all of them. Of about 470,000 clones in the sample, around 90% were seen once. The source material was peripheral blood, sampled in a trial of Ad26.COV2.S vaccine versus placebo. The source is a person between 18 and 60 years old who received the Ad26.COV2.S COVID-19 vaccine or a placebo.

This clone was seen once. The V and J genes are TRBV6-2 or TRBV6-3 and TRBJ2-1; 7 bases fit TRBD1. Trimming took 4 bases from V and 4 from J; bases not matched to a gene: 1. Germline CDR1 is MNHEY and CDR2 is SVGEGT. This CDR3 has 13 residues. CDR3 bases: TGTGCCAGCAGTTGGACAGGTTACAATGAGCAGTTCTTC. Residues: CASSWTGYNEQFF.

V usage is TRBV9 and J usage is TRBJ1-6; 8 bases align to TRBD1. The trim removed 4 bases at V and 7 bases at J, leaving 7 bases unmatched. The CDR3 covers 15 residues. CDR1 is SGDLS, CDR2 YYNGEE, per germline. CDR3 sequence reads: CASSTRTGSNSPLHF. DNA for the CDR3: TGTGCCAGCAGCACTCGGACAGGGTCCAATTCACCCCTCCACTTT. The full variable domain, its missing parts supplied by reference TRBV9 and TRBJ1-6, is DSGVTQTPKHLITATGQRVTLRCSPRSGDLSVYWYQQSLDQGLQFLIQYYNGEERAKGNILERFSAQQFPDLHSELNLSSLELGDSALYFCASSTRTGSNSPLHFGNGTRLTVT.

The chain recombines TRBV28 with TRBJ1-6, with a possible D match to TRBD1 (5 bases). CDR1 MDHEN and CDR2 SYDVKM come from the germline V gene. V dropped 4 bases and J dropped 7 bases, with 11 bases sitting between them. This CDR3 has 14 residues. The CDR3 nucleotides are TGTGCCAGCAGTTGGCGGGGCCGGAATTCACCCCTCCACTTT. It yields the protein CASSWRGRNSPLHF.

The chain employs TRBV5-1 and TRBJ2-7; D may be TRBD1 (7 bases). Germline V gene sequence: CDR1 SGHRS, CDR2 YFSETQ. Between the trimmed V and J ends, which lost 1 base and 3 bases, there was a span of 11 bases. This CDR3 is 14 amino acids long. This CDR3 reads CASSLSRGVYEQYF. The CDR3 nucleotides read TGCGCCAGCAGCTTGAGCAGGGGGGTCTACGAGCAGTACTTC.

The rearrangement uses TRBV28 and TRBJ2-3; perhaps D is TRBD1 or TRBD2 (5 bases each). The germline CDR1 and CDR2 sequences are MDHEN and SYDVKM. This CDR3 contains 14 residues. Trimming left V 8 bases short and J 4 bases short, with 16 bases between. CDR3 loop: CASAAGTQPDTQYF. The CDR3 region has the DNA TGTGCCAGCGCAGCCGGGACCCAGCCAGATACGCAGTATTTT.

The chain couples TRBV25-1 to TRBJ2-3, with 10 bases fitting TRBD2. The CDR3 extends over 18 amino acids. After removal of 5 bases from V and 4 bases from J, the junction contained 15 bases not matched to a gene. CDR1 is MGHDK, CDR2 SYGVNS, per germline. CDR3 protein: CASSLTSGSRTWSDTQYF. The DNA of the CDR3 is TGTGCCAGCAGTCTGACTAGCGGGTCCCGGACGTGGTCAGATACGCAGTATTTT.

The V and J genes are TRBV7-9 and TRBJ1-3, with D uncertain. The V end was cut by 2 bases, the J end by 0 bases, with 8 bases between. This CDR3 is built from 15 residues. Germline V gene sequence: CDR1 SEHNR, CDR2 FQNEAQ (reference sequence). Here the CDR3 reads CASSLREYSGNTIYF. The CDR3 coding sequence is TGTGCCAGCAGCTTACGGGAGTACTCTGGAAACACCATATATTTT.

V gene TRBV28 combines with J gene TRBJ2-2, with 13 bases fitting TRBD2. The V segment lost 4 bases and the J segment 4 bases; nucleotides outside the gene matches: 12. CDR1 is MDHEN and CDR2 is SYDVKM in the germline V gene. This CDR3 has 19 amino acids. This CDR3 is CASSSQLAGGLWVTGELFF. CDR3 sequence (DNA): TGTGCCAGCAGTTCCCAACTAGCGGGAGGGCTATGGGTCACCGGGGAGCTGTTTTTT.

The chain joins TRBV3-1 (or the pseudogene TRBV3-2) to TRBJ2-7; D possibly corresponds to TRBD1 (6 bases). This CDR3 region has 13 residues. The germline V and J ends were trimmed by 5 bases and 3 bases, with 11 bases remaining between them. Germline V gene data show CDR1 as LGHDT and CDR2 as YNNKEL (reference sequence). CDR3 sequence: CASSKGGSYEQYF. DNA for the CDR3: TGTGCCAGCAGCAAAGGGGGTAGCTACGAGCAGTACTTC.

This clone was recorded at least ten times. V is TRBV2 and J is TRBJ1-4; D possibly corresponds to TRBD1 (6 bases). The germline V gene encodes CDR1 SNHLY and CDR2 FYNNEI. The V end lost 6 bases, the J end lost 4 bases, and 21 bases lay between the germline ends. This CDR3 has 17 amino acids. The DNA of the CDR3 is TGTGCCAGCAGCACCGATACTTACAGGGCGAATAATGAAAAACTGTTTTTT. Protein product: CASSTDTYRANNEKLFF.

This rearrangement joins TRBV28 to TRBJ2-7; 7 bases agree with TRBD2. The V and J ends lost 3 bases and 6 bases, in that order; junction bases with no gene match: 8. Germline loops: CDR1 MDHEN, CDR2 SYDVKM. The CDR3 extends over 14 amino acids. The CDR3 loop reads CASSLGGGRGEQYF. Here the CDR3 DNA reads TGTGCCAGCAGTTTGGGGGGAGGGAGGGGCGAGCAGTACTTC.